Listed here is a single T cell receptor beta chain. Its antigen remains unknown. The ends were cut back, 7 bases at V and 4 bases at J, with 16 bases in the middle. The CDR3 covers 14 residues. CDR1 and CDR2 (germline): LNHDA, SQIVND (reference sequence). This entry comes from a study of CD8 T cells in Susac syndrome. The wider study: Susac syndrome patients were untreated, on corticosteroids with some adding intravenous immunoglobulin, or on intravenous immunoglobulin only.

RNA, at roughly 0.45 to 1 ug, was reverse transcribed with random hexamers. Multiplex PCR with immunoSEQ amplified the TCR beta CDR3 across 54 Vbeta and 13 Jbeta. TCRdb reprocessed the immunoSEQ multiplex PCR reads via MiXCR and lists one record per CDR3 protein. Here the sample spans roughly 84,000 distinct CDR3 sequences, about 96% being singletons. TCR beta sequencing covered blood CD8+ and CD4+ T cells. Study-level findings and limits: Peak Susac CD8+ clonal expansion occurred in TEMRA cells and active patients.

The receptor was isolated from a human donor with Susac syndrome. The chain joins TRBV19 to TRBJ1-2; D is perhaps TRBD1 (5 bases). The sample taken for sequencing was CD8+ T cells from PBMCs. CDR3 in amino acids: CASTIGGAIYGYTF. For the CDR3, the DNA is TGTGCCAGTACCATCGGAGGGGCCATCTATGGCTACACCTTC.